This TCR beta chain is from a study of long-term antiretroviral therapy in people with HIV. About the study: The earliest samples predate the 2015 immediate-ART recommendation by about a decade.

As regards this clone: Its antigen is currently unknown.

Running of the v3.0 immunoSEQ assay took place at survey level. Produced via immunoSEQ multiplex PCR; TCRdb's table is partial and in-frame only. The sample has more than 45,000 clones, around four fifths seen once. This CDR3 is built from 16 residues. Germline CDR1 and CDR2: SGHRS and YFSETQ. V lost 0 bases, J lost 0 bases, and 10 bases lay in between. Study findings and constraints: Controls showed broader CDR3 length ranges than did the HIV repertoires. Pre-ART expanded clones dominated the repertoire at every time point.

Sequences were derived from unsorted PBMCs, sampled 0.8 years after starting antiretroviral therapy. The TCR originated in a woman aged 18-30 years with HIV. J is TRBJ1-3 and V is TRBV5-1; D unresolved. The CDR3 bases are TGCGCCAGCAGCTTGGGGCAGGCTAGCTCTGGAAACACCATATATTTT. Protein: CASSLGQASSGNTIYF. The entire variable domain, with the rest obtained from reference TRBV5-1 and TRBJ1-3, is as follows: KAGVTQTPRYLIKTRGQQVTLSCSPISGHRSVSWYQQTPGQGLQFLFEYFSETQRNKGNFPGRFSGRQFSNSRSEMNVSTLELGDSALYLCASSLGQASSGNTIYFGEGSWLTVV.